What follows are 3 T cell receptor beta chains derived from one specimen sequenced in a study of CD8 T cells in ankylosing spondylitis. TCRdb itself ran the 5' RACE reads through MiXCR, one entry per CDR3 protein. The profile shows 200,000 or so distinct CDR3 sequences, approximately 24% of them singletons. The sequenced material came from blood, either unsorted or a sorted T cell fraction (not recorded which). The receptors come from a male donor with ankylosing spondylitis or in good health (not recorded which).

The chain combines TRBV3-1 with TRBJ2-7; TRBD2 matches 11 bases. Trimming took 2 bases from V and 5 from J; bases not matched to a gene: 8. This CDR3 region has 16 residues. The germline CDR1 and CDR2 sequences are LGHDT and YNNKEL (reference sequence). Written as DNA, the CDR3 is TGTGCCAGCAGCCAACCACTAGCGGGAGCTAGGAACGAGCAGTACTTC. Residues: CASSQPLAGARNEQYF.

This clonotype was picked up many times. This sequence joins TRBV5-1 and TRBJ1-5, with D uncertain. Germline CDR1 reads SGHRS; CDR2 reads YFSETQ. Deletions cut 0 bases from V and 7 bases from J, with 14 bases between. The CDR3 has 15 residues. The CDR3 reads CASSLAGVREQPQHF. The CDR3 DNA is TGCGCCAGCAGCTTGGCCGGCGTCAGAGAGCAGCCCCAGCATTTT.

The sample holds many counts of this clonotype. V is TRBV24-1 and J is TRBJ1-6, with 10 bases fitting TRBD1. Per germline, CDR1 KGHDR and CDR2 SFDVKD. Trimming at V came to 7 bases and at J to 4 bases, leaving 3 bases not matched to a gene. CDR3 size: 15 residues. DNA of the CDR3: TGTGCCACCAGGACAGGGGGCGCGTATAATTCACCCCTCCACTTT. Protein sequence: CATRTGGAYNSPLHF.